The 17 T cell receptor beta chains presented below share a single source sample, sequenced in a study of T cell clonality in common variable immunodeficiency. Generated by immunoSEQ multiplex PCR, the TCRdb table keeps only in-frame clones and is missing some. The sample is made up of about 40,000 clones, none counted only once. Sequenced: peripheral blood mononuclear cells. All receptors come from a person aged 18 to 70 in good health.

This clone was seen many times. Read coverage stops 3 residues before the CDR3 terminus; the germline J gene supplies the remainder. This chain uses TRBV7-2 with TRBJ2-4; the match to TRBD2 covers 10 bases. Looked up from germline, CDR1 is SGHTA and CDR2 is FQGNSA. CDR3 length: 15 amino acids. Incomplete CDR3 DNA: TGTGCCAGCAGCTTATTATCAGCGGGGGGGTCGGTT. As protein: CASSLLSAGGSV. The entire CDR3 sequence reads CASSLLSAGGSVQYF.

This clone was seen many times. The covered CDR3 bases are TGTGCCAGCAGTTCCCCCCGAGGCTTCCCCTACGAG. It codes for CASSSPRGFPYE. The complete CDR3 protein is CASSSPRGFPYEQYF. This chain connects TRBV11-2 to TRBJ2-7; D remains unclear. The read terminates 3 residues before the CDR3 end, so the remaining end is supplied by the germline J gene. The CDR3 totals 15 residues. Germline V gene data show CDR1 as SGHAT and CDR2 as FQNNGV. V was pared by 6 bases and J by 2 bases, with 17 bases between.

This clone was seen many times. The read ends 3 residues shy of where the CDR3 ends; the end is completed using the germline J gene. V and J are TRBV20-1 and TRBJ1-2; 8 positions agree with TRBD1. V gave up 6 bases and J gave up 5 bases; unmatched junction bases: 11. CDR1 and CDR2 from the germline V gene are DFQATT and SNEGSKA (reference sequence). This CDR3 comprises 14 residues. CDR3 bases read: TGCAGTGCCAGCGATAGGAGACAGGGGTATGGC. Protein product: CSASDRRQGYG. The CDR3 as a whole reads CSASDRRQGYGYTF.

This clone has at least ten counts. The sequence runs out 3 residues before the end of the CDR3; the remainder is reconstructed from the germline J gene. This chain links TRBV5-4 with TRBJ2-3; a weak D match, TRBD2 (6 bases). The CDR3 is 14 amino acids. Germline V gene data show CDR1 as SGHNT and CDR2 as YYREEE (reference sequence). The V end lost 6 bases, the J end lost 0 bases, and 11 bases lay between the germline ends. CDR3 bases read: TGTGCCAGCACTCCGGGACTTAGCACAGATACG. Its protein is CASTPGLSTDT. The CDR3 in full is CASTPGLSTDTQYF.

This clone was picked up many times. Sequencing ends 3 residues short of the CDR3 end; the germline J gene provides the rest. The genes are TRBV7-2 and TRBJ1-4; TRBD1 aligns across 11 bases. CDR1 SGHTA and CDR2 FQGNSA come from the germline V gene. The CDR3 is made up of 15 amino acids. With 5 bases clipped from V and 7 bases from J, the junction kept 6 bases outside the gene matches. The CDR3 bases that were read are TGTGCCAGCAGCCTCGGGACAGGGGGTTTTGAAAAA. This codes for CASSLGTGGFEK. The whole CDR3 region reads CASSLGTGGFEKLFF.

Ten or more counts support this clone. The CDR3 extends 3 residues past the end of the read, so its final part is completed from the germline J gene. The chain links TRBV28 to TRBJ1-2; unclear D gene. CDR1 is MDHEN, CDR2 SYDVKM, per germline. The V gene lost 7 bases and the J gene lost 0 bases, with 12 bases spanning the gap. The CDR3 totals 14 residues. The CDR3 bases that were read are TGTGCCAGCACGCGCGGTACCCCTAACTATGGC. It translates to CASTRGTPNYG. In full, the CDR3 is CASTRGTPNYGYTF.

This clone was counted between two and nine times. The sequenced CDR3 bases are TGTGCCAGCAGCCCCGGACAGGGGAACTATGGC. Encoded protein: CASSPGQGNYG. The entire CDR3 sequence reads CASSPGQGNYGYTF. The chain joins TRBV7-2 to TRBJ1-2; 9 nucleotides align to TRBD1. The DNA ends 3 residues before the CDR3 does, and the rest of the CDR3 is filled in from the germline J gene. This CDR3 contains 14 residues. J gave up 2 bases and V 5 bases, and 3 bases lay outside the gene matches. Germline CDR1 and CDR2: SGHTA and FQGNSA. Full variable domain (rest looked up from reference TRBV7-2 and TRBJ1-2): GAGVSQSPSNKVTEKGKDVELRCDPISGHTALYWYRQSLGQGLEFLIYFQGNSAPDKSGLPSDRFSAERTGGSVSTLTIQRTQQEDSAVYLCASSPGQGNYGYTFGSGTRLTVV.

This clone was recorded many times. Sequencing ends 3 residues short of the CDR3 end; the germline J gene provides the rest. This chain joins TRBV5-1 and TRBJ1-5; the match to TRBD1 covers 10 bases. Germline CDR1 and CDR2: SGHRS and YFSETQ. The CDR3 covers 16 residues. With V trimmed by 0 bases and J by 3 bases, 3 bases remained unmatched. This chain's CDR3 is CASSLGGTGDNQPQHF. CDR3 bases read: TGCGCCAGCAGCTTGGGGGGGACAGGGGACAATCAGCCC.

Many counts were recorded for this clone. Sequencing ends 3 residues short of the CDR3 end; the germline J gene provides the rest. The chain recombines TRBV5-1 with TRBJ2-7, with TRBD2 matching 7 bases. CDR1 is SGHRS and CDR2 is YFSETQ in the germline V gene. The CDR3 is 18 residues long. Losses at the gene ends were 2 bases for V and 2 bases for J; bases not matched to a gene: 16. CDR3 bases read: TGCGCCAGCAGCTTACCCTCTCCAATGCGGGAGCGACCCTACGAG. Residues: CASSLPSPMRERPYE. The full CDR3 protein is CASSLPSPMRERPYEQYF. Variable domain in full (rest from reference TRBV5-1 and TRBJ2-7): KAGVTQTPRYLIKTRGQQVTLSCSPISGHRSVSWYQQTPGQGLQFLFEYFSETQRNKGNFPGRFSGRQFSNSRSEMNVSTLELGDSALYLCASSLPSPMRERPYEQYFGPGTRLTVT.

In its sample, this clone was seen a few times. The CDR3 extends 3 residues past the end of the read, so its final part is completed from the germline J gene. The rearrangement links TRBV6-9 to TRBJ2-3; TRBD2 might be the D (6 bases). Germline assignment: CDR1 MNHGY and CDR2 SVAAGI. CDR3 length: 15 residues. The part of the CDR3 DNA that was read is TGTGCCAGCAGTGTGGGACTCTGGGGCGTCCAGACG. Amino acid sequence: CASSVGLWGVQT. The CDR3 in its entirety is CASSVGLWGVQTQYF.

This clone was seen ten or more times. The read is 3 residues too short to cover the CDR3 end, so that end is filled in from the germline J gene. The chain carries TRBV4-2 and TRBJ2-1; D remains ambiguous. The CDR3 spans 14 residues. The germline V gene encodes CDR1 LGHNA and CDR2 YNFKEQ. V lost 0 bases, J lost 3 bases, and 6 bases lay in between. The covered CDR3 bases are TGTGCCAGCAGCCAAGATCCTCGCTACAATGAG. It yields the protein CASSQDPRYNE. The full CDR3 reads CASSQDPRYNEQFF.

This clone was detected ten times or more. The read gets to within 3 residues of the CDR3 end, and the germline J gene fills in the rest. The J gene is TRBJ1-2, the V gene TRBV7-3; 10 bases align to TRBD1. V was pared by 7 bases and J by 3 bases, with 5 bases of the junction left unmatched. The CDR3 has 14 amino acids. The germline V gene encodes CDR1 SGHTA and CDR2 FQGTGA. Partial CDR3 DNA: TGTGCCAGCACCCCGGACAGGGGGGACTATGGC. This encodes CASTPDRGDYG. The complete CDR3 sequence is CASTPDRGDYGYTF.

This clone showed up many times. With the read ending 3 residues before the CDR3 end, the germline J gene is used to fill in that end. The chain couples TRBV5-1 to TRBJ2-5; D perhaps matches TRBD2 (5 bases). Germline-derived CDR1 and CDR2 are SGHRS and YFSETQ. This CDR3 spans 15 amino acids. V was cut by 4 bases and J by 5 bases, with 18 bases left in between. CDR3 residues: CASSPRGLFPETQYF. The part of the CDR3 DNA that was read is TGCGCCAGCAGCCCAAGAGGGCTTTTTCCCGAGACC.

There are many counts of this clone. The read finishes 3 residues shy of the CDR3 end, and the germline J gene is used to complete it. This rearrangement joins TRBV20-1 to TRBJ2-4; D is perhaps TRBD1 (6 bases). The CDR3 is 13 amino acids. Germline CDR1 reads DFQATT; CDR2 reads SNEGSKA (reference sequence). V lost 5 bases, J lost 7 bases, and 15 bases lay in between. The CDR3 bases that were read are TGCAGTGCTCCCCTTGGGGGCGGGAACATT. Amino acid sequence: CSAPLGGGNI. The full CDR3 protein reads CSAPLGGGNIQYF.

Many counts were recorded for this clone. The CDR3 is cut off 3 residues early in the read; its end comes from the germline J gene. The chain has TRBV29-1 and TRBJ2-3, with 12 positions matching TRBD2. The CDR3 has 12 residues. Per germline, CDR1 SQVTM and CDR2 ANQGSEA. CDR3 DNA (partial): TGCAGCGTTCCTAGCGGGAGGGAGACG. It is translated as CSVPSGRET. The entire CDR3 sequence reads CSVPSGRETQYF.

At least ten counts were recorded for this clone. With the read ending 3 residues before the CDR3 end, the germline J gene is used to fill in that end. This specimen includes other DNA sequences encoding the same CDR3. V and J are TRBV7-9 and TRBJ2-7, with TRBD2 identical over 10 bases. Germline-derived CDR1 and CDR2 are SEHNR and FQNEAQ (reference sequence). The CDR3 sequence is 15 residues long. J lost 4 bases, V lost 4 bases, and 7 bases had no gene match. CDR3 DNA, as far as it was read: TGTGCCAGCAGCTACCCTAGCGGGAGACGATACGAG. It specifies CASSYPSGRRYE. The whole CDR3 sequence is CASSYPSGRRYEQYF.

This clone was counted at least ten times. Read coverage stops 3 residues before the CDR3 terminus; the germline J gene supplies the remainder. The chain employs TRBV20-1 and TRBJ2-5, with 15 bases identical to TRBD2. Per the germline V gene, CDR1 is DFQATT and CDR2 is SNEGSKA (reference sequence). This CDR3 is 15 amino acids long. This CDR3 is CSAGTSGRSQETQYF. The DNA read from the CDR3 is TGCAGCGCCGGGACTAGCGGGAGGTCTCAAGAGACC.